The rows below give T cell receptor beta chains drawn from one sample of a study of neurological immune-mediated disorders. TCRdb passed the 5' RACE reads through MiXCR, listing each CDR3 protein once. The repertoire has more than 30,000 distinct CDR3 sequences, roughly 15% of them found once; the top ten carry about 5.7%. The material sequenced was CD4+ T cells from blood. The receptors derive from a female donor with HTLV-1-associated myelopathy (HAM/TSP). Both conserved end residues are part of each CDR3. A D gene is named only where the DNA matches it firmly. Size tells how often a clone was seen (once, few, many) or the class of an expanded clone, and some rows leave it out.

j_gene	v_gene	abundance	d_gene	CDR3nt	CDR3aa
TRBJ1-2	TRBV7-2	NA	TRBD1	TGTGCCAGCAGCCCCCTCGACAGGGAGCGCTATGGCTACACCTTC	CASSPLDRERYGYTF
TRBJ2-3	TRBV20-1	NA	TRBD2	TGCAGTGCTAGCAGTCAACTAGCGGGAAGAACAGATACGCAGTATTTT	CSASSQLAGRTDTQYF
TRBJ1-2	TRBV28	many	NA	TGTGCCAGCAGTTTATTGACAGGCCTAAACGTCTATGGCTACACCTTC	CASSLLTGLNVYGYTF
TRBJ2-7	TRBV3-1	many	NA	TGTGCCAGCAGCCAAGAGTCAGGGGCGATCTTAGAGCAGTACTTC	CASSQESGAILEQYF
TRBJ1-5	TRBV20-1	NA	NA	TGTAGTGTCGGGCGGAGCAATCAGCCCCAGCATTTT	CSVGRSNQPQHF
TRBJ2-7	TRBV5-1	NA	TRBD1	TGCGCCAGCAGCTCCGGGACAGGGGCCTACGAGCAGTACTTC	CASSSGTGAYEQYF
TRBJ1-4	TRBV11-2	many	NA	TGTGCCAGCAGCTCCAACCGGGACGGAGTCAATGAAAAACTGTTTTTT	CASSSNRDGVNEKLFF
TRBJ2-3	TRBV7-3	many	NA	TGTGCCAGCAGCTTAGCCCCGGCAGACACAGATACGCAGTATTTT	CASSLAPADTDTQYF
TRBJ2-7	TRBV10-3	many	NA	TGTGCCATCAGTGACGGCCAACTTACCTACGAGCAGTACTTC	CAISDGQLTYEQYF
TRBJ2-1	TRBV20-1	many	TRBD2	TGCAGTGCTAGAGGAAGGGAGGGAGTTCCCTACAATGAGCAGTTCTTC	CSARGREGVPYNEQFF
TRBJ2-1	TRBV19	many	TRBD2	TGTGCCAGTAGTACCCCAGCGGGAGGGGTCGATGAGCAGTTCTTC	CASSTPAGGVDEQFF
TRBJ2-1	TRBV5-1	many	TRBD2	TGCGCCAGCAGCTTGTCTAGCGGGGCACAAAATGAGCAGTTCTTC	CASSLSSGAQNEQFF
TRBJ1-1	TRBV19	NA	NA	TGTGCCAGTGCCGGGACACTGAACACTGAAGCTTTCTTT	CASAGTLNTEAFF
TRBJ2-7	TRBV6-5	many	NA	TGTGCCAGCGGGTTCTACGAGCAGTACTTC	CASGFYEQYF
TRBJ2-5	TRBV20-1	many	NA	TGCAGTGCTAGCCTAGCGAGGTACCAAGAGACCCAGTACTTC	CSASLARYQETQYF
TRBJ2-1	TRBV7-6	NA	TRBD2	TGTGCCAGCAGCTTCGGACTAGCGGGAGTTCATGAGCAGTTCTTC	CASSFGLAGVHEQFF
TRBJ2-1	TRBV20-1	many	TRBD2	TGCAGTGCTGGACTAGCGGGAGGAGGAGACTACTACAATGAGCAGTTCTTC	CSAGLAGGGDYYNEQFF
TRBJ1-3	TRBV6-6	many	NA	TGTGCCAGCAGCCGAACGGCTGGCTACTCTGGAAACACCATATATTTT	CASSRTAGYSGNTIYF
TRBJ2-1	TRBV28	many	TRBD1	TGTGCCAGCAGTTTATTAGGGGACAGGGGGGGAAATGAGCAGTTCTTC	CASSLLGDRGGNEQFF
TRBJ2-7	TRBV5-1	many	TRBD2	TGCGCCAGCAGCTCAGGGACTATCTCCTACGAGCAGTACTTC	CASSSGTISYEQYF
TRBJ2-1	TRBV20-1	many	NA	TGCAGTGCTAGAGTGGGGGTGGGGCTTGGGTCTGAGCAGTTCTTC	CSARVGVGLGSEQFF
TRBJ2-5	TRBV5-1	many	NA	TGCGCCAGCAGCCCCGGTGGGGGCGAAGAGACCCAGTACTTC	CASSPGGGEETQYF